Detailed here is one T cell receptor (beta chain). As yet, its antigen is unknown. This record comes from a study of shared clonotypes between healthy human individuals. In the source study's methods: Filtering of immunoSEQ junctional sequences could not match full-length read filtering. Clones were read by immunoSEQ multiplex PCR, and TCRdb kept only the in-frame ones, dropping some. That table gives V, J and clone size, and the DNA gave D and trimming. The table has about 1.9 million clones, around 95% seen once. Study-wide points: A generally larger estimated richness was seen in naive subsets than in memory subsets. Non-shared clonotypes showed lower generation probabilities than clonotypes common to all four donors. About 5% of naive CD4 clonotypes were shared across a few donors.

In the naive CD8 group, cells lacked CD45RO and were positively selected for CCR7, so terminally differentiated effector memory CD45RA+ cells were left out. The CDR3 length is 13 residues. The germline V gene encodes CDR1 SGHRS and CDR2 YFSETQ. V was shortened by 4 bases and J by 4 bases, with 11 bases between the two germline ends. This clonotype was sampled from a young man in good health. Some clones in this sample may be carry-over from other donors' samples. The chain joins TRBV5-1 to TRBJ1-2; possibly TRBD1 for D (6 bases). The sequenced material came from naive CD8+ T cells from PBMCs. This chain's CDR3 is CASSETGLYGYTF. CDR3 coding DNA: TGCGCCAGCAGCGAGACAGGTCTCTATGGCTACACCTTC.